This T cell receptor beta chain was identified in a study of CD8 T cells in ankylosing spondylitis. The germline gives CDR1 SQVTM, CDR2 ANQGSEA. The J segment lost 4 bases and the V segment lost 0 bases, leaving 13 bases of the junction unmatched. The CDR3 spans 18 residues. The authors made TCR beta libraries by quantitative 5'-RACE with molecular barcodes. TCRdb itself ran the 5' RACE reads through MiXCR, one entry per CDR3 protein. The sample consists of 250,000 or so distinct CDR3 sequences, about a sixth of them appearing once. This clonotype was recorded a few times. Antigen: not known. Study-level points and caveats: There was reportedly significant enrichment of clones that were disease-linked in matched ankylosing spondylitis synovial fluid. CD8+ disease-linked clones were present at relatively low frequencies in blood. Certain motif variants had earlier been reported in reactive arthritis synovial fluid and blood.

The material sequenced was blood, either unsorted or a sorted T cell fraction (not recorded which). The chain recombines TRBV29-1 with TRBJ2-5; 11 nucleotides agree with TRBD2. The receptor was isolated from a male donor with ankylosing spondylitis or in good health (not recorded which). The chain's CDR3 is CSVEDPVGTSGSGETQYF. In DNA form, the CDR3 reads TGCAGCGTTGAAGATCCGGTGGGCACTAGCGGGAGCGGAGAGACCCAGTACTTC.